The 5 T cell receptor beta chains in this list originate from one sample, sequenced in a study of tumor-infiltrating lymphocytes in primary liver carcinoma. Synthesis of TCR beta cDNA was carried out from about 0.55 ug total RNA with a constant-region primer. Construction of TCR beta libraries relied on three successive nested multiplex PCR rounds employing slightly modified ARM-PCR. Two initial PCR rounds of about 9 cycles each paired TRBV1-TRBV30 forward primers with a C-beta reverse primer. TCRdb reanalysed the multiplex PCR reads using MiXCR and keeps one entry per CDR3 protein. The top ten hold 29% of the sample, which has 40,000 to 60,000 distinct CDR3 sequences, approximately 70% seen once. Unsorted bulk tissue of roughly 20-31 mg yielded co-extracted RNA and DNA. The sequenced material came from liver tumor tissue from sampling region 5. Subset specified: tumor region T5, tumor centre. The receptors were sampled from a man aged 40-49 years with primary liver carcinoma and hepatitis B virus infection.

This rearrangement joins TRBV6-5 to TRBJ2-3; D is possibly TRBD2 (6 bases). V was cut by 4 bases and J by 9 bases, with 20 bases left in between. This CDR3 contains 15 residues. Germline V CDR1 and CDR2: MNHEY, SVGAGI. CDR3 nucleotide sequence: TGTGCCAGCAGTTTCCGGGGGTCTAGTAAAGAAACGCAGTATTTT. Translation: CASSFRGSSKETQYF.

This clonotype was observed a single time. The chain is built from TRBV5-5 and TRBJ2-3; D is possibly TRBD2 (6 bases). V dropped 3 bases and J dropped 8 bases, with 31 bases sitting between them. Germline values: CDR1 SGHKS, CDR2 YYEKEE (reference sequence). There are 19 residues in the CDR3. The CDR3 loop is CASSWLPAEPGLPWGTQYF. In DNA form, the CDR3 reads TGTGCCAGCAGCTGGCTCCCCGCTGAACCGGGACTCCCGTGGGGTACGCAGTATTTT.

This clonotype was seen repeatedly, ten times or more. The chain carries TRBV29-1 and TRBJ1-1; no reliable D call. Germline values: CDR1 SQVTM, CDR2 ANQGSEA. V lost 3 bases, J lost 0 bases, and 8 bases lay in between. There are 13 residues in the CDR3. CDR3 protein: CSVEQRLNTEAFF. The CDR3 region has the DNA TGCAGCGTTGAGCAGCGGTTGAACACTGAAGCTTTCTTT.

This clonotype was recorded only once. As the CDR3 is not closed by the conserved phenylalanine or tryptophan, this likely results from a read error. The V gene is TRBV11-2, the J gene TRBJ2-7; 9 nucleotides line up with TRBD1. The germline gives CDR1 SGHAT, CDR2 FQNNGV. The V and J ends lost 3 bases and 4 bases, in that order; junction bases with no gene match: 7. The CDR3 is made up of 15 amino acids. The CDR3 nucleotides are TGTGCCAGCAGCTTTACAGGGGGCCGGGGGTACGAGCAGTACCTC. Translation gives CASSFTGGRGYEQYL.

In the case of this clonotype: Compared with germline, one end of the junction differs, possibly owing to a read error. V gene TRBV29-1 combines with J gene TRBJ2-7, with D tentatively TRBD1 (6 bases). CDR3 size: 13 residues. Germline assignment: CDR1 SQVTM and CDR2 ANQGSEA. The CDR3 region is CSAMRTVHDEQYF. DNA of the CDR3: TGCAGCGCAATGCGGACAGTCCATGACGAGCAGTACTTT.